This TCR beta chain comes out of a study of blood T cells in healthy people across ages. General observations from the study: Roughly linearly, TCR beta diversity per million T cells fell as age increased.

A second PCR, run for about 6 to 11 cycles, used a sample-barcoded 5' primer plus a J-beta primer mix. Via MiXCR, TCRdb re-called the 5' RACE reads, giving one row per CDR3 protein. This sample has fewer than 2 million distinct CDR3 sequences; about two fifths occur once, and the top ten carry 20% to 25%. Regarding this clonotype: Its specificity is unknown. One end of the junction varies from germline; a read error may be responsible.

Sequences were obtained from blood. The sequence was obtained from a human donor in good health.

The CDR3: CASSLSGGPCNEQFF. The DNA for the CDR3 is TGTGCTAGCAGCTTAAGCGGGGGGCCCTGCAATGAGCAGTTCTTC. V is TRBV7-7 and J is TRBJ2-1, with 9 bases that match TRBD2. This CDR3 region has 15 residues. From germline, CDR1 is SSHAT and CDR2 FNYEAQ (reference sequence).